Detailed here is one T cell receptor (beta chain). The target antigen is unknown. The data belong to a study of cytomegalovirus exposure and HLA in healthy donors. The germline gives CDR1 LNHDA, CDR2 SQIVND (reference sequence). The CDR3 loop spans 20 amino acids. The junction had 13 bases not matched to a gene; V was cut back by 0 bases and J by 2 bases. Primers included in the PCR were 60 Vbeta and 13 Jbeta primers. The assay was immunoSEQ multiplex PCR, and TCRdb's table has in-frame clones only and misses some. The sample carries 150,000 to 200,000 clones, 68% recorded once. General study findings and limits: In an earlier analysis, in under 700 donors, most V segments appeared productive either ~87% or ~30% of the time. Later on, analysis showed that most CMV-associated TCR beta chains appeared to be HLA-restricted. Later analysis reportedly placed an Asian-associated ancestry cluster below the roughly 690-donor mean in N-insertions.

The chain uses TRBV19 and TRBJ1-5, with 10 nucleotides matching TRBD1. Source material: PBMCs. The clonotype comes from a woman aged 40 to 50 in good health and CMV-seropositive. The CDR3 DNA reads TGTGCCAGTAGTATAGAAATAGGGACAGGGGCCTCCCCGGGCAATCAGCCCCAGCATTTT. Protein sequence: CASSIEIGTGASPGNQPQHF.